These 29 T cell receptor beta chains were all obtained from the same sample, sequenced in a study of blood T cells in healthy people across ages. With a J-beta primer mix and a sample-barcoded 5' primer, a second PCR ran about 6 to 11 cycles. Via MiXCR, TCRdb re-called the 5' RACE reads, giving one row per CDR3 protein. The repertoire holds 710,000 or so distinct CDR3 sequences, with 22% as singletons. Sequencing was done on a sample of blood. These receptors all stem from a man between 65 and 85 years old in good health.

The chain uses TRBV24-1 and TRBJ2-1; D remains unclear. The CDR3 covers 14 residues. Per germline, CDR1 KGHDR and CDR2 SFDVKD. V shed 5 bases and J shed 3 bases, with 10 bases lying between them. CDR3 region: CATSGQHNYNEQFF. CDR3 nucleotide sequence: TGTGCCACCAGTGGGCAACACAACTACAATGAGCAGTTCTTC.

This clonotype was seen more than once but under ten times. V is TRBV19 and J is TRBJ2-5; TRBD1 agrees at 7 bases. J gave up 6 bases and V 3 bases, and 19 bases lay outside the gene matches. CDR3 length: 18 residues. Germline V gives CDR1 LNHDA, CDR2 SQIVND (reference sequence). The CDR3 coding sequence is TGTGCCAGTAGTATTAGGACAGGCACCCCCACGCCCAGGCAGACCCAGTACTTC. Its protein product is CASSIRTGTPTPRQTQYF. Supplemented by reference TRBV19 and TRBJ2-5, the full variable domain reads DGGITQSPKYLFRKEGQNVTLSCEQNLNHDAMYWYRQDPGQGLRLIYYSQIVNDFQKGDIAEGYSVSREKKESFPLTVTSAQKNPTAFYLCASSIRTGTPTPRQTQYFGPGTRLLVL.

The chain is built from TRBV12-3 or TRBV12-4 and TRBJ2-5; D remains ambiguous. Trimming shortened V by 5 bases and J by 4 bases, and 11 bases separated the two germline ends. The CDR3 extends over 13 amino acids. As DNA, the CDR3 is TGTGCCAGCAGTCCGGTTGTTCCAGAGACCCAGTACTTC. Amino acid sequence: CASSPVVPETQYF.

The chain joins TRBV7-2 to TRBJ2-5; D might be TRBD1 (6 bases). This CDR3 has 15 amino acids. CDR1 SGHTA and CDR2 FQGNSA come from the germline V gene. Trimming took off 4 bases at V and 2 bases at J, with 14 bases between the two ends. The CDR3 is CASSSAGTSQETQYF. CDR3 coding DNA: TGTGCCAGCAGCTCCGCCGGGACAAGTCAAGAGACCCAGTACTTC.

The DNA for the CDR3 is TGTGCCAGCCCCCCGAGCTCTGGGGTTTGGGAGACCCAGTACTTC. This gives the protein CASPPSSGVWETQYF. V and J are TRBV28 and TRBJ2-5; no reliable D call. The CDR3 sequence is 15 residues long. CDR1 MDHEN and CDR2 SYDVKM come from the germline V gene. V lost 8 bases, J lost 5 bases, and 21 bases lay in between.

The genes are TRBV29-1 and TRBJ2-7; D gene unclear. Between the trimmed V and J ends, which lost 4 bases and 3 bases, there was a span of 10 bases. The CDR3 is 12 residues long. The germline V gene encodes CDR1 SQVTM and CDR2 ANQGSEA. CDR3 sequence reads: CSVATHLYEQYF. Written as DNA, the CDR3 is TGCAGCGTTGCCACTCATCTCTACGAGCAGTACTTC.

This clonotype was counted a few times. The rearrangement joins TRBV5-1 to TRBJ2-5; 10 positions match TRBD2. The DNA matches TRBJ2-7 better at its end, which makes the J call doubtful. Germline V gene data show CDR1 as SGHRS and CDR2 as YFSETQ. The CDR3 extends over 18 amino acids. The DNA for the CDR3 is TGCGCCAGCAGCTTGGAGGCTAGCGGGGGAATAACCTCCTACGAGCAGTACTTC. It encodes CASSLEASGGITSYEQYF.

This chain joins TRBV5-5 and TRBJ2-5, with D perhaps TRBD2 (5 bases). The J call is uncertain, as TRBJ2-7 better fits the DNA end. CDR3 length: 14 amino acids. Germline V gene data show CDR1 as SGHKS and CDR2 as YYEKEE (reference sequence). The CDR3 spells CASSFRGHSYEQYF. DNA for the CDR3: TGTGCCAGCAGCTTTCGCGGGCATTCCTACGAGCAGTACTTC.

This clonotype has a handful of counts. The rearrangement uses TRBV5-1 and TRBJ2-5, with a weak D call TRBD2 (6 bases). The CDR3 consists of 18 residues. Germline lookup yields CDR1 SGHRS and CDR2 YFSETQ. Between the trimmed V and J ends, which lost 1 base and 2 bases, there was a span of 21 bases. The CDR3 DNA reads TGCGCCAGCAGCTTGAGTCCAAAATGGGGTGGAGGGCAAGAGACCCAGTACTTC. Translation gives CASSLSPKWGGGQETQYF.

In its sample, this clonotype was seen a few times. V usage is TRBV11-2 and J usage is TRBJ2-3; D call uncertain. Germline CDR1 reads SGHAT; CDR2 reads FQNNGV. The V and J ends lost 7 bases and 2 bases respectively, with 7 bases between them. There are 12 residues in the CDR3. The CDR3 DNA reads TGTGCCAGCAACCCTAACACAGATACGCAGTATTTT. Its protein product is CASNPNTDTQYF.

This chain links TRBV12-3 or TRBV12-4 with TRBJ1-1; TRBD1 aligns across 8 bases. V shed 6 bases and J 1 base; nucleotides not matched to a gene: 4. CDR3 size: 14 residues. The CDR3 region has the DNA TGTGCCAGCAGAATCGGGACAGGGAACACTGAAGCTTTCTTT. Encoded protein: CASRIGTGNTEAFF.

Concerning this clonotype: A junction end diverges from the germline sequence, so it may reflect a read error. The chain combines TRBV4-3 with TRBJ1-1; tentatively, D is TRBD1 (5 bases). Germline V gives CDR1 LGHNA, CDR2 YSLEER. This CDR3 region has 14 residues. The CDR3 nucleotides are TGCACCAGCAGCCAAGATAAGGGGCGCACTGAAGCTTTCTTT. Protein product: CTSSQDKGRTEAFF.

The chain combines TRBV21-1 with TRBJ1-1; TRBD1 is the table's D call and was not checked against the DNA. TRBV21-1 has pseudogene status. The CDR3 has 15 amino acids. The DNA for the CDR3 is TGTGCCAGCAGCACCCAGGGGGAAGAAGACACTGAAGCTTTCTTT. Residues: CASSTQGEEDTEAFF.

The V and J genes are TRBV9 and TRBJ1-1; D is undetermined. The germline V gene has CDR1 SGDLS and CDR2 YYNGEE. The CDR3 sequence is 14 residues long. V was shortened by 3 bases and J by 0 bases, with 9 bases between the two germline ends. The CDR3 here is CASSGFGVNTEAFF. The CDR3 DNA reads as TGTGCCAGCAGCGGATTCGGGGTGAACACTGAAGCTTTCTTT. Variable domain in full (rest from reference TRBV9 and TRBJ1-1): DSGVTQTPKHLITATGQRVTLRCSPRSGDLSVYWYQQSLDQGLQFLIQYYNGEERAKGNILERFSAQQFPDLHSELNLSSLELGDSALYFCASSGFGVNTEAFFGQGTRLTVV.

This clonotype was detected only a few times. The CDR3 reads CASSLAPDSTQNYGYTF. For the CDR3, the DNA is TGCGCCAGCAGCTTGGCCCCGGACAGCACCCAGAACTATGGCTACACCTTC. This chain uses TRBV5-1 with TRBJ1-2, with TRBD1 as a possible D gene (6 bases). Trimming cost V 0 bases and J 2 bases, with 17 bases left between them. There are 17 residues in the CDR3. Germline CDR1 and CDR2: SGHRS and YFSETQ. Full variable domain (outside the CDR3, taken from reference TRBV5-1 and TRBJ1-2): KAGVTQTPRYLIKTRGQQVTLSCSPISGHRSVSWYQQTPGQGLQFLFEYFSETQRNKGNFPGRFSGRQFSNSRSEMNVSTLELGDSALYLCASSLAPDSTQNYGYTFGSGTRLTVV.

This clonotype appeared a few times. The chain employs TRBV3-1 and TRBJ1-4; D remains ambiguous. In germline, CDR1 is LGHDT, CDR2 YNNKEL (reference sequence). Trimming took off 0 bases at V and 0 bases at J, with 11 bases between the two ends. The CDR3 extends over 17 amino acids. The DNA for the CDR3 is TGTGCCAGCAGCCAAGATAGTGGCTTCCCAACTAATGAAAAACTGTTTTTT. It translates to CASSQDSGFPTNEKLFF. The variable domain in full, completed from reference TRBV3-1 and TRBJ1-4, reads DTAVSQTPKYLVTQMGNDKSIKCEQNLGHDTMYWYKQDSKKFLKIMFSYNNKELIINETVPNRFSPKSPDKAHLNLHINSLELGDSAVYFCASSQDSGFPTNEKLFFGSGTQLSVL.

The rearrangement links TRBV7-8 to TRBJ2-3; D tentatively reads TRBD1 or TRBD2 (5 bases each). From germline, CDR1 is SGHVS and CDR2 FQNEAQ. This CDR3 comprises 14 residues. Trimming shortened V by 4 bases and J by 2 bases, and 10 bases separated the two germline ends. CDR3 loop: CASSSRDHTDTQYF. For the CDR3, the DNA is TGTGCCAGCAGCTCCCGGGACCACACAGATACGCAGTATTTT. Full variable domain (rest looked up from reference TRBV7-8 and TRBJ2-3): GAGVSQSPRYKVAKRGQDVALRCDPISGHVSLFWYQQALGQGPEFLTYFQNEAQLDKSGLPSDRFFAERPEGSVSTLKIQRTQQEDSAVYLCASSSRDHTDTQYFGPGTRLTVL.

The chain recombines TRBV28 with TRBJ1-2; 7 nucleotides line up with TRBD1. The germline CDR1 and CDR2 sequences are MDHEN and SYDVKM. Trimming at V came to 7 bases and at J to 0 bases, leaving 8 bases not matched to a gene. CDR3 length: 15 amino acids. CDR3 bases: TGTGCCAGCACCTACCGACAGGGATCTAACTATGGCTACACCTTC. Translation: CASTYRQGSNYGYTF.

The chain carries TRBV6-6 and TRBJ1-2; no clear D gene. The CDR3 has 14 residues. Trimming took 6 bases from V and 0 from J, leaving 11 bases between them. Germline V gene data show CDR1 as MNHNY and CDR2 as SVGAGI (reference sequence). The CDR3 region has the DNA TGTGCCAGCAGCAACCCGGACCCTAACTATGGCTACACCTTC. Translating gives CASSNPDPNYGYTF.

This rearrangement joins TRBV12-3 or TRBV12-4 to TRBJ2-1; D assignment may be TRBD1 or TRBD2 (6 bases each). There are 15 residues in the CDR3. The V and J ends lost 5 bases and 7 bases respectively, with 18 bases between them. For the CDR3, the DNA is TGTGCCAGCAGTGGGGGGACAATAGGGAAAAATGAGCAGTTCTTC. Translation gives CASSGGTIGKNEQFF.

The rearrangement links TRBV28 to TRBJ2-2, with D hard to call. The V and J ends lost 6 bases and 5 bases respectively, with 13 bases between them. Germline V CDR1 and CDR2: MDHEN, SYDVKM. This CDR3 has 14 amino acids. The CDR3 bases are TGTGCCAGCAGCTCGCGGCCACCGACCGGGGAGCTGTTTTTT. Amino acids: CASSSRPPTGELFF. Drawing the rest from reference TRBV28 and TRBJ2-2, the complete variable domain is DVKVTQSSRYLVKRTGEKVFLECVQDMDHENMFWYRQDPGLGLRLIYFSYDVKMKEKGDIPEGYSVSREKKERFSLILESASTNQTSMYLCASSSRPPTGELFFGEGSRLTVL.

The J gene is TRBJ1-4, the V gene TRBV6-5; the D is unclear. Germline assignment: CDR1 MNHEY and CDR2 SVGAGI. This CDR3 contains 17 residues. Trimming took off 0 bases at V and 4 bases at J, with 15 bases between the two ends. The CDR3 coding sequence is TGTGCCAGCAGTTACTCGAGGAGGGTCGTCCTTAATGAAAAACTGTTTTTT. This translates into CASSYSRRVVLNEKLFF.

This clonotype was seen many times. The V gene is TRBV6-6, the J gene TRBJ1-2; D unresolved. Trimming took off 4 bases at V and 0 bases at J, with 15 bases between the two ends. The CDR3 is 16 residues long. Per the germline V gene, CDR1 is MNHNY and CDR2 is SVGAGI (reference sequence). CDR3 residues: CASSSFLGVANYGYTF. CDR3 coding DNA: TGTGCCAGCAGTTCCTTTTTGGGCGTAGCTAACTATGGCTACACCTTC.

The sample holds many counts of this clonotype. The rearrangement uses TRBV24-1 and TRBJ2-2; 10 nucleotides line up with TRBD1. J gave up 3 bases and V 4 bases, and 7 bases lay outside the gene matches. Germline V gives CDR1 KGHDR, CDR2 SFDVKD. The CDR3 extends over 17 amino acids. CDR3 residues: CATSEWGQGFDTGELFF. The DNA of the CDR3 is TGTGCCACCAGTGAGTGGGGACAGGGGTTTGACACCGGGGAGCTGTTTTTT.

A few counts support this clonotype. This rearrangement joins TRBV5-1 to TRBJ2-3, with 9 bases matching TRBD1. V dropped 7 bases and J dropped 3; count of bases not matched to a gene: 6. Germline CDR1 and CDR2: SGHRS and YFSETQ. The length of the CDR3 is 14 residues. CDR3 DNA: TGCGCCAGCCGCCGGGACAGGGCGACAGATACGCAGTATTTT. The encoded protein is CASRRDRATDTQYF.

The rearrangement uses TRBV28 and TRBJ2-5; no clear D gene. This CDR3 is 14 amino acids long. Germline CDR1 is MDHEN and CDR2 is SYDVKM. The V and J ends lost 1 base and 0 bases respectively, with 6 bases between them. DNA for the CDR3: TGTGCCAGCAGTTTATCCCCGTACCAAGAGACCCAGTACTTC. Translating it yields CASSLSPYQETQYF.

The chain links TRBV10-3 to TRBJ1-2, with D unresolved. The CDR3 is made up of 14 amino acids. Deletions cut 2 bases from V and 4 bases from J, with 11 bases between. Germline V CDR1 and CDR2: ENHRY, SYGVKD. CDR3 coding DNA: TGTGCCATCAGTGAGGAACCAGGCCCCTATGGCTACACCTTC. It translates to CAISEEPGPYGYTF.

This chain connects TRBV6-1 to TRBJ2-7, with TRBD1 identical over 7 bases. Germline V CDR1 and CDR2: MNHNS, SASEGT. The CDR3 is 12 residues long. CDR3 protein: CASGGDRREQHV. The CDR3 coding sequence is TGTGCCAGCGGTGGGGACAGACGCGAGCAGCACGTC.

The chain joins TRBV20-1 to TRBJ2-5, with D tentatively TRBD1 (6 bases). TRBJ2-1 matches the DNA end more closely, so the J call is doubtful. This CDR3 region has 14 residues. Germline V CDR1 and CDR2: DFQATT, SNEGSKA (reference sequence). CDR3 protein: CSATPRGRGLEQFF. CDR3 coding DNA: TGCAGTGCTACCCCTCGAGGCAGGGGTTTAGAGCAGTTCTTC.